These 20 T cell receptor beta chains originate from one sample sequenced in a study of CXCR3-negative and CXCR3-positive naive CD8 T cells. Via 5' RACE with UMI labels, TRB cDNA libraries were prepared. TCRdb reanalyzed the 5' RACE reads, giving one entry per CDR3 protein sequence and no DNA. The repertoire table contains 80,000 to 100,000 distinct CDR3 sequences. Overall study findings and caveats: The study found more hydrophobic TRB CDR3s in CXCR3-positive naive cells than in CXCR3-negative naive cells.

These receptors' antigens are unknown. Sequencing was performed on naive CXCR3+ CD8+ T cells from blood. Described subset: CD45RO-CCR7+CD27+CD95- naive CD8+ T cells expressing CXCR3 (TNR3+). Receptors originate from a human donor in good health. Some clones in this sample may be carry-over from other donors' samples.

The rearrangement uses TRBV7-7 and TRBJ2-5; TCRdb gives TRBD2 as the D gene, but with no DNA this cannot be confirmed. Germline CDR1 is SSHAT and CDR2 is FNYEAQ (reference sequence). CDR3 length: 19 residues. CDR3 region: CAGEPAGSRKYLQGETQYF.

V is TRBV30 and J is TRBJ1-4. This CDR3 contains 14 residues. The germline gives CDR1 GTSNPN, CDR2 SVGIG (reference sequence). The CDR3 loop reads CAWTTGSAPEKLFF.

This chain joins TRBV28 and TRBJ1-5. Per the germline V gene, CDR1 is MDHEN and CDR2 is SYDVKM. CDR3 size: 14 residues. The CDR3 here is CASSFLEENQPQHF.

The rearrangement uses TRBV6-2 or TRBV6-3 and TRBJ2-3; checking the TCRdb D call of TRBD1 is not possible without DNA. Germline V lookup: CDR1 MNHEY, CDR2 SVGEGT. The CDR3 has 14 residues. This chain's CDR3 is CASSVIGGGDTQYF.

The V gene is TRBV5-1, the J gene TRBJ1-1. Germline V gene data show CDR1 as SGHRS and CDR2 as YFSETQ. This CDR3 is 14 amino acids long. CDR3 protein: CASSPGEGSTEAFF.

This chain joins TRBV19 and TRBJ2-7; TCRdb lists TRBD1, though no DNA is available to test this call. The CDR3 totals 11 residues. Germline CDR1 and CDR2: LNHDA and SQIVND (reference sequence). CDR3 sequence: CASSTGSEQYF. Supplemented by reference TRBV19 and TRBJ2-7, the full variable domain reads DGGITQSPKYLFRKEGQNVTLSCEQNLNHDAMYWYRQDPGQGLRLIYYSQIVNDFQKGDIAEGYSVSREKKESFPLTVTSAQKNPTAFYLCASSTGSEQYFGPGTRLTVT.

The chain uses TRBV7-9 and TRBJ2-7; without DNA, the TCRdb call of TRBD2 cannot be checked. The CDR3 spans 16 residues. Germline-derived CDR1 and CDR2 are SEHNR and FQNEAQ (reference sequence). The CDR3: CASRDRETSGSYEQYF. Complete variable domain (other parts from reference TRBV7-9 and TRBJ2-7): DTGVSQNPRHKITKRGQNVTFRCDPISEHNRLYWYRQTLGQGPEFLTYFQNEAQLEKSRLLSDRFSAERPKGSFSTLEIQRTEQGDSAMYLCASRDRETSGSYEQYFGPGTRLTVT.

V and J are TRBV7-6 and TRBJ2-3; TCRdb designates TRBD2, a call that cannot be tested without DNA. Germline V gene lookup returns CDR1 SGHVS and CDR2 FNYEAQ. This CDR3 is built from 16 residues. The CDR3 here is CASSSGLAGLTDTQYF.

The V gene is TRBV4-1, the J gene TRBJ2-5; as DNA is missing, the TRBD2 call by TCRdb cannot be tested. The CDR3 is made up of 17 amino acids. Germline CDR1 reads MGHRA; CDR2 reads YSYEKL. CDR3 sequence: CASSQELAATPQETQYF.

The chain's CDR3 is CSVGGTGNEQYF. V usage is TRBV29-1 and J usage is TRBJ2-7; TCRdb gives TRBD1 as the D gene, but with no DNA this cannot be confirmed. The CDR3 sequence is 12 residues long. Germline loops: CDR1 SQVTM, CDR2 ANQGSEA.

The V call is TRBV20-1, the J call TRBJ2-3. From germline, CDR1 is DFQATT and CDR2 SNEGSKA (reference sequence). The CDR3 consists of 11 residues. The CDR3 here is CSAPFVNTQYF.

The chain couples TRBV29-1 to TRBJ2-5; no DNA is available, so the TRBD1 call from TCRdb remains unchecked. The length of the CDR3 is 13 residues. CDR1 is SQVTM and CDR2 is ANQGSEA in the germline V gene. CDR3 sequence: CSVPTGDVETQYF.

This chain joins TRBV13 and TRBJ2-5; the D call of TRBD1 rests on TCRdb alone, since no DNA is present to check it. This CDR3 is built from 13 residues. Germline lookup yields CDR1 PRHDT and CDR2 FYEKMQ (reference sequence). The CDR3 loop is CASSLGGGETQYF.

The V gene is TRBV11-3, the J gene TRBJ1-5; TCRdb gives TRBD1 as the D gene, but with no DNA this cannot be confirmed. Germline V gene lookup returns CDR1 SGHNT and CDR2 YENEEA. This CDR3 contains 16 residues. This CDR3 is CASSLGGGRSNQPQHF.

The V call is TRBV29-1, the J call TRBJ2-7; TCRdb's D gene call, TRBD1, goes unchecked for lack of DNA. CDR1 is SQVTM, CDR2 ANQGSEA, per germline. The CDR3 runs to 11 residues. This chain's CDR3 is CSVHEGPEQYF.

The chain is built from TRBV2 and TRBJ2-7; absent DNA, TCRdb's TRBD1 call cannot be checked. Germline CDR1 reads SNHLY; CDR2 reads FYNNEI. This CDR3 region has 14 residues. The CDR3 sequence is CASSEGGQNYEQYF.

The CDR3 protein is CASTFRNTPSYEQYF. The chain carries TRBV7-2 and TRBJ2-7. The CDR3 runs 15 residues. Germline V gene data show CDR1 as SGHTA and CDR2 as FQGNSA.

V gene TRBV28 combines with J gene TRBJ2-3; the D call of TRBD2 rests on TCRdb alone, since no DNA is present to check it. The CDR3 spans 14 residues. In germline, CDR1 is MDHEN, CDR2 SYDVKM. CDR3 in amino acids: CASSSGALTDTQYF.

The chain combines TRBV28 with TRBJ1-1. Germline V gives CDR1 MDHEN, CDR2 SYDVKM. The CDR3 covers 15 residues. This chain's CDR3 is CASSLVVETNTEAFF.

The chain uses TRBV4-2 and TRBJ2-2; TCRdb lists TRBD1, though no DNA is available to test this call. Germline CDR1 and CDR2: LGHNA and YNFKEQ. The length of the CDR3 is 16 residues. The CDR3 reads CASSQATALNTGELFF.